This T cell receptor beta chain was recovered during a study of blood T cells in healthy people across ages. The CDR3 spans 17 residues. V trimming: 4 bases; J trimming: 3 bases; junction bases outside the gene matches: 10. Germline values: CDR1 MNHEY, CDR2 SVGAGI. Study-level results: More naive CD4+ cells and higher diversity were found in long-lived than in aged donors.

This clonotype was seen a few times. Its antigen is undetermined. With a J-beta primer mix and a sample-barcoded 5' primer, a second PCR ran about 7 to 12 cycles. A single record per CDR3 protein comes from TCRdb applying MiXCR to the 5' RACE reads. This table holds about 570,000 distinct CDR3 sequences, about 25% found once. Sequenced: blood. This sequence was found in an older woman in good health. The chain couples TRBV6-5 to TRBJ2-4, with 9 nucleotides matching TRBD1. CDR3: CASSSNWDRVNKNIQYF. DNA for the CDR3: TGTGCCAGCAGTTCCAATTGGGACAGGGTGAACAAAAACATTCAGTACTTC.